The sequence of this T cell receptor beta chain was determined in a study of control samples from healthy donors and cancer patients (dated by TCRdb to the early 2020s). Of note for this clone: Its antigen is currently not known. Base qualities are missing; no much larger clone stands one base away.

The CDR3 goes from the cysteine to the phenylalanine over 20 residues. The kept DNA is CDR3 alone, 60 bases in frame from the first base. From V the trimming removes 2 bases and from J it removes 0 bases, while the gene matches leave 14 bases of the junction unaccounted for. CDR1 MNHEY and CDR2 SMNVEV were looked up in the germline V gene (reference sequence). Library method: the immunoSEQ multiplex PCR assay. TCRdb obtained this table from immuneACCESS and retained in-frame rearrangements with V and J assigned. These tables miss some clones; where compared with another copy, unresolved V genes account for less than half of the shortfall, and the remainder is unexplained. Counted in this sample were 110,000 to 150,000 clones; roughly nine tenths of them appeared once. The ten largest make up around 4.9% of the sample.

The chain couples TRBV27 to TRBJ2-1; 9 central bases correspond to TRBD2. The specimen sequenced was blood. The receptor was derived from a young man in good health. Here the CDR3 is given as CASSLPPGREGLSSYNEQFF. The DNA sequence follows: TGTGCCAGCAGTTTACCGCCTGGGCGGGAGGGCCTGAGCTCCTACAATGAGCAGTTCTTC.